This T cell receptor (beta chain) was recorded in a study of blood T cell repertoires in COVID-19. Study-wide context: Samples came from the United States, Italy and Spain, spanning acute and convalescent COVID-19. The analysed material was cDNA or gDNA that came from T cells, B-cell-depleted T cells, or PBMCs.

Trimming stripped 0 bases from V and 2 bases from J, with 11 bases between. The CDR3 totals 16 residues. Looked up from germline, CDR1 is LGHNA and CDR2 is YSLEER. It was during active infection that Seattle patients were enrolled and then longitudinally followed. Original methodology: Reference gene primer amplification gave estimated nucleated cell counts. Using immunoSEQ multiplex PCR, the repertoire was profiled, and TCRdb retains in-frame clones only, with some absent. The D gene and trimming were derived from the DNA, and the V and J assignments and clone size from that table. The top ten clones hold roughly 6.8% of a sample with fewer than 350,000 clones, approximately 92% of them seen once.

The sample comprised peripheral blood. The rearrangement joins TRBV4-3 to TRBJ2-1; D unresolved. This receptor was identified in a woman aged 25 to 39 with COVID-19, enrolled during active disease. The CDR3 nucleotides are TGCGCCAGCAGCCAAGATCGTCTAGTAACCTACAATGAGCAGTTCTTC. Its translation is CASSQDRLVTYNEQFF.